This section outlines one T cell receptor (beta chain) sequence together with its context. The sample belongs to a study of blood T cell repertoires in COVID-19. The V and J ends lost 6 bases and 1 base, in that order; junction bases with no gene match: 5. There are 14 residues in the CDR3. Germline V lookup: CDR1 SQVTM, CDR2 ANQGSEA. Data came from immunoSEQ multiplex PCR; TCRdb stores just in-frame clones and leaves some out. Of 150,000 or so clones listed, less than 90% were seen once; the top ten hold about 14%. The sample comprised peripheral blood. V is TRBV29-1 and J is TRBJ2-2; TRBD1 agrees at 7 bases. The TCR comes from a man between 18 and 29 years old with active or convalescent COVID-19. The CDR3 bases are TGCAGCGTCCTGACAGGGCTGAACACCGGGGAGCTGTTTTTT. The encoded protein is CSVLTGLNTGELFF.